This T cell receptor (beta chain) was sequenced for a study of post-analysis software for immune sequencing data. Study-level information: Courses of disease covered relapsing-remitting, secondary progressive and progressive-relapsing multiple sclerosis. Study outcomes and limitations: There was significantly lower normalized Chao1 diversity in multiple sclerosis patients than in controls. With F measure, samples from one preparation batch clustered together strongly. Several TRBV segments occurring more often in patients than controls included TRBV5-6, TRBV5-1 and TRBV20-1.

Note on this clonotype: Its antigen is currently unknown.

Included in the TCR beta cDNA libraries were unique molecular identifiers. TCRdb reprocessed the PCR reads with MiXCR, giving one entry per CDR3 protein. Of hundreds of thousands of distinct CDR3 sequences in the sample, less than 35% were seen once. V lost 4 bases and J lost 7; bases outside the gene matches: 6. There are 15 residues in the CDR3. Looked up from germline, CDR1 is KGHDR and CDR2 is SFDVKD. V and J are TRBV24-1 and TRBJ2-1; TRBD1 matches at 10 bases. The sequenced material came from blood. The TCR originated in a girl aged 5-17 years with multiple sclerosis. Here the CDR3 DNA reads TGTGCCACCAGTGACACCCGACAGGGGGCGAATGAGCAGTTCTTC. Translation gives CATSDTRQGANEQFF.